This T cell receptor (beta chain) was sequenced during a study of blood T cell repertoires in COVID-19 (dated by TCRdb to 2019 to 2021). General notes on the study: Samples from collaborators originated in the United States, Italy and Spain and spanned both the acute and convalescent phases of COVID-19. The material from the prospective study consisted of cDNA or gDNA derived from T cells, B-cell-depleted T cells, or PBMCs. Deeply sampled blood TCRbeta repertoires from subjects exposed to, actively infected with, or recovered from COVID-19 were included in the dataset. The repertoires were released in a freely available public database meant as a resource for research on the immune response to SARS-CoV-2. The samples were drawn from two sources: the first 160 participants of the ongoing ImmuneRACE study, and fewer than 1,500 subjects contributed by 6 global collaborators. A de-identified subject ID, COVID-19 status, age in years and sex were almost always included in the sample metadata. Where HLA class I and class II types were available, the types were taken from metadata supplied by the sample provider, not from assay-based typing. What the study reported, not specific to this receptor: The amount of clinical and demographic metadata varied by source and participant and was provided uncurated.

At one collaborating source in Seattle, patients were enrolled during active infection and were followed longitudinally through the course of disease. Each collaborating institution followed its own protocols to collect whole blood in K2EDTA tubes. Collaborator samples were shipped for TCRbeta analysis as frozen whole blood, isolated PBMCs, or DNA extracted from either sample type. With respect to this clone: No antigen is known for it. No much larger clone exists at a distance of one base, and base qualities are not known.

The V end loses 0 bases and the J end loses 2 bases, and a stretch of 13 bases separates them. CDR1 and CDR2, looked up from the germline V gene, are LGHNA and YSLEER. Reading from cysteine to phenylalanine, the CDR3 counts 16 amino acids. Just the 48-base CDR3 DNA is kept, in frame starting at base 1. The immunoSEQ Assay, a bias-controlled multiplex PCR, was used to amplify TCRbeta CDR3 regions from genomic DNA. The authors' pipeline ran thus. Nucleated cell counts per sample were estimated from amplification of reference gene primers within the assay. Sequence reads were collapsed and filtered to measure the absolute abundance of every unique TCRbeta CDR3 rearrangement. For each sample, productive Simpson clonality was calculated as the square root of Simpson's diversity index across productive rearrangements. TCRdb took over this immuneACCESS table, retaining in-frame rearrangements with V and J assigned. Such tables are incomplete; in checked studies, under half of the missing clones stem from an unresolved V gene, and the remainder is unexplained. V and J calls and clone size are those listed in that table; D and trimming were worked out from the DNA. The sample table lists approximately 99,000 clones, 88% of them with a count of one. The top ten hold approximately 2% of the sample.

This sequence was found in a middle-aged man with COVID-19, enrolled during active disease. The sequencing sample was made of peripheral blood. This chain is built from TRBV4-3 and TRBJ1-2; no D gene call is confident. The CDR3 has the sequence CASSQDPISVNYGYTF. The DNA reads as follows: TGCGCCAGCAGCCAAGATCCGATCTCAGTAAACTATGGCTACACCTTC.